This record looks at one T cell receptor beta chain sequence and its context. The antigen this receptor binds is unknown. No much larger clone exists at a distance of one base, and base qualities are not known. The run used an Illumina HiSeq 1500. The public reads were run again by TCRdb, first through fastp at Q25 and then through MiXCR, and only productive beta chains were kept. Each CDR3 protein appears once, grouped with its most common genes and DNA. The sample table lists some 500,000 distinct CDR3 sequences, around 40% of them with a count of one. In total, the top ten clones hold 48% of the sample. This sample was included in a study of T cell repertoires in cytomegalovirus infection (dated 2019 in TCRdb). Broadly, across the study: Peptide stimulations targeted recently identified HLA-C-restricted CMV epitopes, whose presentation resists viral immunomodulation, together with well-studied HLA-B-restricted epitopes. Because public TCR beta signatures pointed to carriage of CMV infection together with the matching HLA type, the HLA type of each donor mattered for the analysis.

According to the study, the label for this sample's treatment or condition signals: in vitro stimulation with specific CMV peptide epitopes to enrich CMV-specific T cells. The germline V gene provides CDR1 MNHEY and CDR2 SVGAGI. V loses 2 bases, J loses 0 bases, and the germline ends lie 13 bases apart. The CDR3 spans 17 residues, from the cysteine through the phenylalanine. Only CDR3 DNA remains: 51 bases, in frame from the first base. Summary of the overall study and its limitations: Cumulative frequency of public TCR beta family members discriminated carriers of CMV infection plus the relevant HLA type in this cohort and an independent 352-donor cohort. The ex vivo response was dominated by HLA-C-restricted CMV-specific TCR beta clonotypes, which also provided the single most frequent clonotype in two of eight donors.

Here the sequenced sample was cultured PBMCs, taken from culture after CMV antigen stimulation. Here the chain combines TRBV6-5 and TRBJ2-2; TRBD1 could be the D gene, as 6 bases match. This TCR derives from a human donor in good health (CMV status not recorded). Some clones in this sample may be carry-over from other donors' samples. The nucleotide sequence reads TGTGCCAGCAGTTACGGTGGGGGCGACCCGAACACCGGGGAGCTGTTTTTT. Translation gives CASSYGGGDPNTGELFF.